The clone carrying this T cell receptor beta chain was found a few times. Its antigen is not known. The V gene lost 3 bases and the J gene lost 9 bases, with 16 bases spanning the gap. The CDR3 has 14 residues. Germline V gene sequence: CDR1 SGHRS, CDR2 YFSETQ. The data were taken from a study of cytomegalovirus exposure and HLA in healthy donors. PCR primers comprised 60 Vbeta and 13 Jbeta primers. Assay used: immunoSEQ multiplex PCR; TCRdb lists only in-frame clones, some missing. Altogether 150,000 or so clones are present, roughly 79% being singletons, with the ten largest covering more than 1.5%. Whole-study results and caveats: Common viral pathogens seemed, in a later analysis, to connect with several of the most significant clusters.

The chain employs TRBV5-1 and TRBJ1-5, with TRBD1 as a possible D gene (5 bases). The sequenced sample consisted of PBMCs. This TCR derives from a woman aged 40 to 50 in good health and CMV-seronegative. CDR3 nucleotides: TGCGCCAGCAGCTCGAATACGGGGGAACGGCCCCAGCATTTT. Encoded protein: CASSSNTGERPQHF.